Listed below are T cell receptor beta chains from one sample, sequenced in a study of cytomegalovirus exposure and HLA in healthy donors. The method was immunoSEQ multiplex PCR; TCRdb's version includes in-frame clones alone and lacks a portion of them. Of approximately 150,000 clones in the sample, roughly 77% are singletons; the top ten hold roughly 5%. Sequencing input: PBMCs. These receptors originate from a male donor in good health and CMV-seronegative. Both conserved end residues are part of each CDR3. The D gene is left open where the match is weak. Where a row states a size, it is once, few, many or the class of an expanded clone; other rows omit it.

V: TRBV19; size: .; D: TRBD1; J: TRBJ1-5; CDR3: CAVRQGDQPQHF; DNA: TGTGCCGTCCGACAGGGCGATCAGCCCCAGCATTTT
V: TRBV7-2; size: .; D: TRBD1; J: TRBJ1-5; CDR3: CASSLVRGQEQPQHF; DNA: TGTGCCAGCAGCTTAGTCAGGGGGCAGGAACAGCCCCAGCATTTT
V: TRBV7-9; size: .; D: .; J: TRBJ2-7; CDR3: CASSLSRTNLYEQYF; DNA: TGTGCCAGCAGCTTATCCAGAACAAATCTCTACGAGCAGTACTTC
V: TRBV5-8; size: few; D: TRBD1; J: TRBJ1-5; CDR3: CASSRTGYSNQPQHF; DNA: TGTGCCAGCAGCAGGACAGGTTATAGCAATCAGCCCCAGCATTTT
V: TRBV11-1; size: .; D: .; J: TRBJ1-2; CDR3: CASSSYPPGSTNYGYTF; DNA: TGTGCCAGCAGCTCCTACCCCCCGGGTAGTACTAACTATGGCTACACCTTC
V: TRBV28; size: few; D: .; J: TRBJ1-5; CDR3: CATRTQNQPQHF; DNA: TGTGCCACCCGGACACAGAATCAGCCCCAGCATTTT
V: TRBV2; size: .; D: TRBD1; J: TRBJ1-3; CDR3: CASSEFGTGRISGNTIYF; DNA: TGTGCCAGCAGTGAGTTTGGGACAGGGAGGATTTCTGGAAACACCATATATTTT
V: TRBV6-5; size: .; D: TRBD1; J: TRBJ1-2; CDR3: CASSTGQGSDGYTF; DNA: TGTGCCAGCAGTACAGGACAGGGTTCGGATGGCTACACCTTC
V: TRBV7-6; size: few; D: TRBD1; J: TRBJ1-2; CDR3: CASSLWQGAGNYGYTF; DNA: TGTGCCAGCAGCTTATGGCAGGGGGCAGGAAACTATGGCTACACCTTC
V: TRBV15; size: .; D: .; J: TRBJ2-5; CDR3: CATSRVAEETQYF; DNA: TGTGCCACCAGCAGAGTGGCGGAAGAGACCCAGTACTTC
V: TRBV6-1; size: .; D: .; J: TRBJ1-2; CDR3: CASREQVSYGYTF; DNA: TGTGCCAGCAGAGAACAGGTATCCTATGGCTACACCTTC
V: TRBV10-1; size: .; D: TRBD2; J: TRBJ2-1; CDR3: CAKRPRTSEYNEQFF; DNA: TGCGCCAAACGACCGCGGACTAGCGAATACAATGAGCAGTTCTTC
V: TRBV6-1; size: few; D: .; J: TRBJ1-5; CDR3: CASRWGGDQPQHF; DNA: TGTGCCAGCAGGTGGGGGGGGGATCAGCCCCAGCATTTT
V: TRBV9; size: .; D: .; J: TRBJ2-4; CDR3: CASNTGLAKNIQYF; DNA: TGTGCCAGCAATACAGGGTTAGCCAAAAACATTCAGTACTTC
V: TRBV27; size: .; D: TRBD2; J: TRBJ2-5; CDR3: CASSLSGTSGGETQYF; DNA: TGTGCCAGCAGTTTATCGGGGACTAGCGGGGGAGAGACCCAGTACTTC
V: TRBV15; size: .; D: .; J: TRBJ1-1; CDR3: CATSRANTEAFF; DNA: TGTGCCACCAGCAGAGCAAACACTGAAGCTTTCTTT
V: TRBV6-1; size: .; D: TRBD1; J: TRBJ2-2; CDR3: CASRDTGGDTGELFF; DNA: TGTGCCAGCAGGGATACAGGGGGCGACACCGGGGAGCTGTTTTTT
V: TRBV6-5; size: .; D: .; J: TRBJ2-2; CDR3: CASSYSSFANTGELFF; DNA: TGTGCCAGCAGTTACTCGAGCTTCGCGAACACCGGGGAGCTGTTTTTT
V: TRBV5-6; size: few; D: TRBD1; J: TRBJ1-5; CDR3: CASSMGTGGRDQPQHF; DNA: TGTGCCAGCAGCATGGGGACAGGGGGTCGGGATCAGCCCCAGCATTTT
V: TRBV15; size: .; D: TRBD1; J: TRBJ1-2; CDR3: CATSTPEERGRAYGYTF; DNA: TGTGCCACCAGCACCCCTGAGGAAAGGGGGCGCGCCTATGGCTACACCTTC
V: TRBV15; size: .; D: .; J: TRBJ2-5; CDR3: CATSTILRAQETQYF; DNA: TGTGCCACCAGCACAATTCTGCGGGCTCAAGAGACCCAGTACTTC
V: TRBV28; size: .; D: .; J: TRBJ2-1; CDR3: CASCPGTGGYNEQFF; DNA: TGTGCCAGCTGTCCCGGGACTGGGGGCTACAATGAGCAGTTCTTC
V: TRBV10-3; size: few; D: .; J: TRBJ2-7; CDR3: CAIGEQGAYEQYF; DNA: TGTGCCATCGGGGAACAGGGAGCCTACGAGCAGTACTTC
V: TRBV5-4; size: .; D: .; J: TRBJ1-2; CDR3: CASTEGRTRGYTF; DNA: TGTGCCAGCACCGAGGGGAGGACGAGAGGCTACACCTTC
V: TRBV7-8; size: few; D: TRBD2; J: TRBJ2-5; CDR3: CASSLGGFSGSETQYF; DNA: TGTGCCAGCAGCTTAGGAGGTTTTAGCGGGAGTGAGACCCAGTACTTC
V: TRBV19; size: .; D: TRBD1; J: TRBJ2-1; CDR3: CASSARQGWRYNEQFF; DNA: TGTGCCAGTAGTGCCCGACAGGGCTGGAGGTACAATGAGCAGTTCTTC
V: TRBV6-5; size: .; D: .; J: TRBJ1-4; CDR3: CASSYQIATNEKLFF; DNA: TGTGCCAGCAGTTACCAAATTGCAACTAATGAAAAACTGTTTTTT
V: TRBV7-9; size: .; D: TRBD2; J: TRBJ2-7; CDR3: CASRASGTSYEQYF; DNA: TGTGCCAGCAGAGCTAGCGGGACCAGTTACGAGCAGTACTTC
V: TRBV5-1; size: .; D: TRBD2; J: TRBJ2-1; CDR3: CASSSSGSTYNEQFF; DNA: TGCGCCAGCAGCTCTAGCGGGAGCACCTACAATGAGCAGTTCTTC
V: TRBV18; size: .; D: .; J: TRBJ1-3; CDR3: CASSWDKGNTIYF; DNA: TGTGCCAGCTCATGGGACAAAGGAAACACCATATATTTT
V: TRBV6-1; size: few; D: TRBD1; J: TRBJ1-2; CDR3: CASSERTGRSSGYTF; DNA: TGTGCCAGCAGTGAAAGGACAGGGAGGTCCAGTGGCTACACCTTC
V: TRBV10-3; size: .; D: TRBD1; J: TRBJ2-6; CDR3: CAIGDRGKVGANVLTF; DNA: TGTGCCATCGGGGACAGGGGAAAGGTTGGGGCCAACGTCCTGACTTTC
V: TRBV28; size: .; D: TRBD2; J: TRBJ2-2; CDR3: CASKLAGVDTGELFF; DNA: TGTGCCAGCAAACTAGCGGGAGTGGACACCGGGGAGCTGTTTTTT
V: TRBV21-1; size: .; D: .; J: TRBJ1-1; CDR3: CASSPRGQAYTEAFF; DNA: TGTGCCAGCAGCCCCCGAGGACAGGCCTACACTGAAGCTTTCTTT
V: TRBV27; size: .; D: TRBD2; J: TRBJ2-7; CDR3: CASRGTSGTYEQYF; DNA: TGTGCCAGCAGGGGGACTAGCGGGACCTACGAGCAGTACTTC
V: TRBV7-3; size: .; D: TRBD2; J: TRBJ2-5; CDR3: CASSILAGKETQYF; DNA: TGTGCCAGCAGCATTCTAGCGGGGAAGGAGACCCAGTACTTC
V: TRBV30; size: .; D: .; J: TRBJ2-1; CDR3: CAWGPSRREQFF; DNA: TGTGCCTGGGGACCTAGCCGCCGTGAGCAGTTCTTC
V: TRBV5-1; size: .; D: .; J: TRBJ2-7; CDR3: CASSLAQVGSYEQYF; DNA: TGCGCCAGCAGCTTGGCACAGGTGGGTTCCTACGAGCAGTACTTC
V: TRBV7-9; size: .; D: .; J: TRBJ2-5; CDR3: CASSLSGATQYF; DNA: TGTGCCAGCAGCTTAAGCGGCGCGACCCAGTACTTC
V: TRBV21-1; size: .; D: .; J: TRBJ2-2; CDR3: CASSKEGAGGLTGELFF; DNA: TGTGCCAGCAGCAAAGAAGGGGCGGGGGGGCTCACCGGGGAGCTGTTTTTT
V: TRBV6-1; size: .; D: .; J: TRBJ2-5; CDR3: CASSVDREETQYF; DNA: TGTGCCAGCAGTGTGGACAGAGAGGAGACCCAGTACTTC
V: TRBV6-6; size: once; D: TRBD1; J: TRBJ1-2; CDR3: CASSYFRDREGGYTF; DNA: TGTGCCAGCAGTTACTTCCGGGACAGGGAGGGCGGCTACACCTTC
V: TRBV5-1; size: .; D: TRBD2; J: TRBJ2-3; CDR3: CASTGLAGAFTSTDTQYF; DNA: TGCGCCAGCACAGGACTAGCGGGAGCCTTTACTAGCACAGATACGCAGTATTTT
V: TRBV27; size: .; D: TRBD1; J: TRBJ1-2; CDR3: CASSQGQSSGLYGYTF; DNA: TGTGCCAGCAGTCAGGGACAGTCCTCGGGGCTCTATGGCTACACCTTC
V: TRBV10-3; size: once; D: TRBD1; J: TRBJ2-7; CDR3: CAATGTGAYEQYF; DNA: TGTGCCGCGACCGGGACAGGGGCCTACGAGCAGTACTTC
V: TRBV19; size: few; D: .; J: TRBJ2-7; CDR3: CASSIAEGSSYEQYF; DNA: TGTGCCAGTAGTATAGCGGAGGGGTCCTCCTACGAGCAGTACTTC
V: TRBV5-8; size: .; D: TRBD1; J: TRBJ1-6; CDR3: CASSFDRANSPLHF; DNA: TGTGCCAGCAGTTTTGACAGGGCTAATTCACCCCTCCACTTT
V: TRBV28; size: .; D: .; J: TRBJ2-7; CDR3: CASRRVEQYF; DNA: TGTGCCAGCAGGAGGGTCGAGCAGTACTTC
V: TRBV7-8; size: once; D: .; J: TRBJ2-1; CDR3: CASSLVGGNNEQFF; DNA: TGTGCCAGCAGCTTAGTGGGGGGAAACAATGAGCAGTTCTTC
V: TRBV30; size: few; D: TRBD1; J: TRBJ1-2; CDR3: CAWAVDRGRYGYTF; DNA: TGTGCCTGGGCCGTGGACAGGGGGCGGTATGGCTACACCTTC
V: TRBV20-1; size: .; D: .; J: TRBJ1-2; CDR3: CSASVNGYTF; DNA: TGCAGTGCTAGTGTCAATGGCTACACCTTC
V: TRBV29-1; size: .; D: .; J: TRBJ1-5; CDR3: CSVEPGGNQPQHF; DNA: TGCAGCGTTGAGCCAGGGGGCAATCAGCCCCAGCATTTT
V: TRBV19; size: .; D: TRBD1; J: TRBJ1-6; CDR3: CASSTPTGGGYSPLHF; DNA: TGTGCCAGTAGTACCCCCACAGGGGGCGGTTATTCACCCCTCCACTTT
V: TRBV4-3; size: .; D: TRBD2; J: TRBJ2-7; CDR3: CASSQGPGLAAYEQYF; DNA: TGCGCCAGCAGCCAAGGTCCGGGACTAGCGGCCTACGAGCAGTACTTC